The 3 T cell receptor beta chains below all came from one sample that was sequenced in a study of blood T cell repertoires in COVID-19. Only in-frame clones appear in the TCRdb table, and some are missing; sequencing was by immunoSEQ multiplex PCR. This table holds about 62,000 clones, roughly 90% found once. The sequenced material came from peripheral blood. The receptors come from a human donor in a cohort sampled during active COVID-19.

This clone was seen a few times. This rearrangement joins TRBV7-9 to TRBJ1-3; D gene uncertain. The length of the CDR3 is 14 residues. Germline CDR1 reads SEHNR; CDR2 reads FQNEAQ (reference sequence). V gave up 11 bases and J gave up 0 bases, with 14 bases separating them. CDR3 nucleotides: TGTGCCCCCGGGCGGGAGCACTCTGGAAACACCATATATTTT. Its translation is CAPGREHSGNTIYF.

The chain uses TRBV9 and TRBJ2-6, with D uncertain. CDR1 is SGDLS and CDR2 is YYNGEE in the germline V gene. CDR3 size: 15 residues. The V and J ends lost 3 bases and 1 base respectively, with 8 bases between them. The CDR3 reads CASSEISSGANVLTF. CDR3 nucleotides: TGTGCCAGCAGCGAAATTAGTTCTGGGGCCAACGTCCTGACTTTC.

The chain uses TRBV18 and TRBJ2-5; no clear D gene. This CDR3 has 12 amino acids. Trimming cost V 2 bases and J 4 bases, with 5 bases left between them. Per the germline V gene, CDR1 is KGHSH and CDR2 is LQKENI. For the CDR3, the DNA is TGTGCCAGCTCACCATCGGGAGAGACCCAGTACTTC. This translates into CASSPSGETQYF.